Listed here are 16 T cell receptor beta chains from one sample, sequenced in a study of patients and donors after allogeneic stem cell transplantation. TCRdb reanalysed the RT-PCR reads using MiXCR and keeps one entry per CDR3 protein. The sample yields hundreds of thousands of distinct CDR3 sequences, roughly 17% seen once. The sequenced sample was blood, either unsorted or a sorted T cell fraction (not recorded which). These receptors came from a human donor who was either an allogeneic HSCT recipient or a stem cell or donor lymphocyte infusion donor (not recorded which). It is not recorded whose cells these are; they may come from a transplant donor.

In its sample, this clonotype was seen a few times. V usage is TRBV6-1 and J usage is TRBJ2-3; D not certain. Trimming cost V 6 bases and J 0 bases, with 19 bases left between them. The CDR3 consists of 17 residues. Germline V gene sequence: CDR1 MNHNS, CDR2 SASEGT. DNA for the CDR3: TGTGCCAGCAGGGTCGATTTCGTCGGTTCTAGCACAGATACGCAGTATTTT. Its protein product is CASRVDFVGSSTDTQYF.

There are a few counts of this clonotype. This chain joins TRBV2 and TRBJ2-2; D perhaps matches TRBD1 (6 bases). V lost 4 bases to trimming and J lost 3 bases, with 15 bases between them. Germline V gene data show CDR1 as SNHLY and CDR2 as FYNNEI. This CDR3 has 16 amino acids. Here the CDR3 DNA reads TGTGCCAGCAGTGTACGTTGGGGGCAGGACACCGGGGAGCTGTTTTTT. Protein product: CASSVRWGQDTGELFF.

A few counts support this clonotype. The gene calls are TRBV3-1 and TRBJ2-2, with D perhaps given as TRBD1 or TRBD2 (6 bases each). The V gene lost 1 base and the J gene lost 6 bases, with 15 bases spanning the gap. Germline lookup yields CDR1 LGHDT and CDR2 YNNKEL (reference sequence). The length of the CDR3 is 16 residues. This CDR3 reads CASSQGDKRGAGELFF. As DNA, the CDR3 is TGTGCCAGCAGCCAAGGCGATAAGAGGGGGGCCGGGGAGCTGTTTTTT. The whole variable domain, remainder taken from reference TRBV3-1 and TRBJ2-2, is DTAVSQTPKYLVTQMGNDKSIKCEQNLGHDTMYWYKQDSKKFLKIMFSYNNKELIINETVPNRFSPKSPDKAHLNLHINSLELGDSAVYFCASSQGDKRGAGELFFGEGSRLTVL.

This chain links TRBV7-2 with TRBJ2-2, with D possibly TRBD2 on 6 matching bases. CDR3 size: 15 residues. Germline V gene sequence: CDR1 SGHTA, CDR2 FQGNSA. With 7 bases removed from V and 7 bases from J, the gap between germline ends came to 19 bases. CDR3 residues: CASIFSRGGHGELFF. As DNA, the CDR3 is TGTGCCAGCATCTTCTCGCGGGGAGGTCACGGGGAGCTGTTTTTT.

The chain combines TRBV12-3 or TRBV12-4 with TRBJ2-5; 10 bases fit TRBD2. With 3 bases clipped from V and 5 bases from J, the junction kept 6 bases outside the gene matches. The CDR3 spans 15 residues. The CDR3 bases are TGTGCCAGCAGTTTGGGGAGCGGGAGGGCCGAGACCCAGTACTTC. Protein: CASSLGSGRAETQYF.

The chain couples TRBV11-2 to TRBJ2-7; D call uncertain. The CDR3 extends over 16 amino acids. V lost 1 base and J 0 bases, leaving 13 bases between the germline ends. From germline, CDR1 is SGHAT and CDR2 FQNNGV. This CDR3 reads CASSLVVRGCSYEQYF. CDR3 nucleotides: TGTGCCAGCAGCTTAGTCGTTCGCGGATGCTCCTACGAGCAGTACTTC. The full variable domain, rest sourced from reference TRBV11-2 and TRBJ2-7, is EAGVAQSPRYKIIEKRQSVAFWCNPISGHATLYWYQQILGQGPKLLIQFQNNGVVDDSQLPKDRFSAERLKGVDSTLKIQPAKLEDSAVYLCASSLVVRGCSYEQYFGPGTRLTVT.

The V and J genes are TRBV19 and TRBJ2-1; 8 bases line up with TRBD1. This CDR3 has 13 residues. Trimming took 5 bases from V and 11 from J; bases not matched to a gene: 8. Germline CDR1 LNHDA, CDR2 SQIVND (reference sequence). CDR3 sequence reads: CASSDRGGSKQFF. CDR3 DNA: TGTGCCAGTAGTGACAGGGGAGGTAGCAAGCAGTTCTTC. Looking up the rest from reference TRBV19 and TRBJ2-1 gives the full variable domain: DGGITQSPKYLFRKEGQNVTLSCEQNLNHDAMYWYRQDPGQGLRLIYYSQIVNDFQKGDIAEGYSVSREKKESFPLTVTSAQKNPTAFYLCASSDRGGSKQFFGPGTRLTVL.

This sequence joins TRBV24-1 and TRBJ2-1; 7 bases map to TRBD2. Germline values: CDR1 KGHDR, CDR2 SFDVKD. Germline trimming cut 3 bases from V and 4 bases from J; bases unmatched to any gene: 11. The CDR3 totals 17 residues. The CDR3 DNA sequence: TGTGCCACCAGTGATACCTATAGCGGGCCGGCTTACAATGAGCAGTTCTTC. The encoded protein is CATSDTYSGPAYNEQFF.

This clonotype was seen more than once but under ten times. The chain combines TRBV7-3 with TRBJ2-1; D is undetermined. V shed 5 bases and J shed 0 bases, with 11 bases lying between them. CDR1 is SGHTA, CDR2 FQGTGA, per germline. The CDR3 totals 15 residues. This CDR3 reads CASSPMGSSYNEQFF. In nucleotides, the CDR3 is TGTGCCAGCAGCCCCATGGGCAGCTCCTACAATGAGCAGTTCTTC.

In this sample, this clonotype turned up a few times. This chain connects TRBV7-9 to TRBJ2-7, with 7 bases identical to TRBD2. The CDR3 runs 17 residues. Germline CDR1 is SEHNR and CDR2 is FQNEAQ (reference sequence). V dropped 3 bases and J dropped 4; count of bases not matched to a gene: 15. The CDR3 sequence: CASSFPRRAGEAYEQYF. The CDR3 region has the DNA TGTGCCAGCAGCTTCCCGAGGCGGGCGGGAGAAGCGTACGAGCAGTACTTC. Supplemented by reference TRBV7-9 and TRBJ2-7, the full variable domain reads DTGVSQNPRHKITKRGQNVTFRCDPISEHNRLYWYRQTLGQGPEFLTYFQNEAQLEKSRLLSDRFSAERPKGSFSTLEIQRTEQGDSAMYLCASSFPRRAGEAYEQYFGPGTRLTVT.

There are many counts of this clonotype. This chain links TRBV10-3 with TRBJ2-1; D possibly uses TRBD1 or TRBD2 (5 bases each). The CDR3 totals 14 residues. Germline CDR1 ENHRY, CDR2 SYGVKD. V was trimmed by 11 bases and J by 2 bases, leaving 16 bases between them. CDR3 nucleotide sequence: TGTGCCGCCGCCGGGACGTCGCCCTACAATGAGCAGTTCTTC. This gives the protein CAAAGTSPYNEQFF.

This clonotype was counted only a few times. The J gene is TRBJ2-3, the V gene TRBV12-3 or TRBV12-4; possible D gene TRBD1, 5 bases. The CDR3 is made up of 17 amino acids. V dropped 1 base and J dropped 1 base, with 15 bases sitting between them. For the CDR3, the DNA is TGTGCCAGCAGTTTAGGGGTAGGGGCAGGCGGCACAGATACGCAGTATTTT. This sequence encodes CASSLGVGAGGTDTQYF.

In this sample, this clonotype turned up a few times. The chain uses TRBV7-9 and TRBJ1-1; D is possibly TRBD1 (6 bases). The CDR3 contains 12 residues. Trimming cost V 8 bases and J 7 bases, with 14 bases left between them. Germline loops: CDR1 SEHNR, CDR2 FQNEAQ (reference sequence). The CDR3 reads CASGPWTDEAFF. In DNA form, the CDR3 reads TGTGCCAGCGGCCCCTGGACAGATGAAGCTTTCTTT.

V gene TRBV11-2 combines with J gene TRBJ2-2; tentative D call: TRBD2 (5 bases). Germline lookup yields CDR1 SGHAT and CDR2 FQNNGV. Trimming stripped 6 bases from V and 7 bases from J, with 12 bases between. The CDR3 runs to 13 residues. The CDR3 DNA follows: TGTGCCAGCAGACCCGGGGTGGTCGGGGAGCTGTTTTTT. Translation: CASRPGVVGELFF.

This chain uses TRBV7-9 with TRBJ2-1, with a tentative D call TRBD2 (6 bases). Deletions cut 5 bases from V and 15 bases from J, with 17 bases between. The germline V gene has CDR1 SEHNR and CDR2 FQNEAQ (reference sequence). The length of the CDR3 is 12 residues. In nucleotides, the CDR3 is TGTGCCAGCAGCCTCCGGGAGCCCGGAGGGTTCTTC. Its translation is CASSLREPGGFF.

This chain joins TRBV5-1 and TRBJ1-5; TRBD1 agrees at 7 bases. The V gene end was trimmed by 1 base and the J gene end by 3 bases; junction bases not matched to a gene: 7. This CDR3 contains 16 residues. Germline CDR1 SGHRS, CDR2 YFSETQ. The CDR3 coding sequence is TGCGCCAGCAGCTTGACCGGGACAGCAAACAATCAGCCCCAGCATTTT. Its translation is CASSLTGTANNQPQHF.